This T cell receptor (beta chain) was retrieved from a study of blood T cell repertoires in COVID-19. Study-level background: The United States, Italy and Spain provided the acute and convalescent COVID-19 samples. Sources were T cells, B-cell-depleted T cells, or PBMCs; the material itself was cDNA or gDNA.

Germline lookup yields CDR1 LGHDT and CDR2 YNNKEL (reference sequence). Trimming removed 0 bases from V and 5 bases from J, with 8 bases in between. This CDR3 spans 14 amino acids. The authors' processing: Nucleated cell number was recorded as an estimate derived from reference gene primer amplification. Sequencing was performed with immunoSEQ multiplex PCR; in TCRdb, only in-frame clones are kept and a portion is missing. V and J calls and clone size are given by that table; D and trimming were obtained from the DNA. Counted here are approximately 280,000 clones, 88% occurring once; the ten biggest clones make up about 8.6%.

This receptor was taken from a man between 18 and 35 years old with active or convalescent COVID-19. Sequenced input: peripheral blood. V usage is TRBV3-1 (or the pseudogene TRBV3-2) and J usage is TRBJ1-3; unclear D gene. CDR3 DNA sequence: TGTGCCAGCAGCCAAGAAGGAGGGAGAAACACCATATATTTT. Its protein product is CASSQEGGRNTIYF.